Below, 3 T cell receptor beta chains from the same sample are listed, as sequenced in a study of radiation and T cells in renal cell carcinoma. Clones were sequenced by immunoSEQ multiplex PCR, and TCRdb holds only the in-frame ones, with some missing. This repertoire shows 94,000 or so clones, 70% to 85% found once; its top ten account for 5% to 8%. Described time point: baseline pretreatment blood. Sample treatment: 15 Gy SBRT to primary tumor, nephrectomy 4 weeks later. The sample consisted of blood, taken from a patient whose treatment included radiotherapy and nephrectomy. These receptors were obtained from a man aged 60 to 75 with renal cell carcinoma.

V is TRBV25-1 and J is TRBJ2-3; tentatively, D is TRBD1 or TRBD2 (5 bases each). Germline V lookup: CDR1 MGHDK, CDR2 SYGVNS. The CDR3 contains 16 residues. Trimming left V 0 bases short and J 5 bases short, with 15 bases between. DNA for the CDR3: TGTGCCAGCAGTGAATACGGGAAACTAAGGGGAGATACGCAGTATTTT. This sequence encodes CASSEYGKLRGDTQYF.

The CDR3 sequence is CASRLGGSQPQHF. The CDR3 DNA follows: TGTGCCAGCAGGCTGGGGGGGAGTCAGCCCCAGCATTTT. The V and J genes are TRBV2 and TRBJ1-5, with D possibly matching TRBD1 (5 bases). The CDR3 has 13 amino acids. Trimming cost V 6 bases and J 6 bases, with 12 bases left between them. In germline, CDR1 is SNHLY, CDR2 FYNNEI.

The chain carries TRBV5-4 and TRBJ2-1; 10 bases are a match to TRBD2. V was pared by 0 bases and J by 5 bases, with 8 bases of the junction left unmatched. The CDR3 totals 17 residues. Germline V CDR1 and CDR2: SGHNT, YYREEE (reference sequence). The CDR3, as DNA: TGTGCCAGCAGCTTGGAATTAGCGGGAGGTCGGGACAATGAGCAGTTCTTC. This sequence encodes CASSLELAGGRDNEQFF.